This T cell receptor (beta chain) is from a study of control samples from healthy donors and cancer patients. Using immunoSEQ multiplex PCR, the repertoire was profiled, and TCRdb retains in-frame clones only, with some absent. Among about 82,000 clones listed, 70% to 90% were seen once. The germline V gene encodes CDR1 MNHNY and CDR2 SVGAGI (reference sequence). This CDR3 comprises 13 residues. Trimming removed 10 bases from V and 6 bases from J; junction bases left unmatched: 11. This TCR derives from a man aged 50-59 years in good health. J is TRBJ1-1 and V is TRBV6-6; 7 positions match TRBD1. The specimen was blood. CDR3 sequence: CATTSTGTAEAFF. CDR3 coding DNA: TGTGCCACCACCTCGACAGGGACGGCTGAAGCTTTCTTT.